These T cell receptor beta chains were read from a single sample in a study of shared clonotypes between healthy human individuals. The table came from immunoSEQ multiplex PCR; TCRdb's copy has only in-frame clones and leaves some out. The table includes 2,500,000 or so clones, approximately 92% detected once. Sample: naive CD4+ T cells sorted from blood. These receptors all stem from a man aged 18 to 29 in good health. CDR3s include the opening cysteine and the closing phenylalanine or tryptophan. The D gene is left open where the match is weak. The size entry is marked missing in some rows and otherwise reads once, few, many or a size class.

d_call clone_size cdr3_length j_call v_call cdr3_aa cdr3_nt
NA NA 13 TRBJ2-5 TRBV19 CASSAGSQETQYF TGTGCCAGTAGCGCCGGAAGCCAAGAGACCCAGTACTTC
NA NA 13 TRBJ2-1 TRBV27 CASSPLPRTEQFF TGTGCCAGCAGTCCACTCCCGAGGACGGAGCAGTTCTTC
TRBD2 NA 15 TRBJ2-5 TRBV5-1 CASSILTSGQETQYF TGCGCCAGCAGCATCTTGACTAGCGGCCAAGAGACCCAGTACTTC
TRBD1 NA 18 TRBJ1-6 TRBV6-1 CASSEGLSGTGNASPLHF TGTGCCAGCAGTGAAGGTCTCTCGGGGACAGGGAATGCTTCACCCCTCCACTTT
NA NA 15 TRBJ1-5 TRBV19 CASSRTGEGVQPQHF TGTGCCAGTAGTCGGACGGGGGAAGGGGTTCAGCCCCAGCATTTT
NA NA 14 TRBJ1-5 TRBV6-1 CASWGDHSNQPQHF TGTGCCAGTTGGGGGGACCATAGCAATCAGCCCCAGCATTTT
NA NA 14 TRBJ2-7 TRBV5-6 CASSWGRGSYEQYF TGTGCCAGCAGCTGGGGACGGGGCTCCTACGAGCAGTACTTC
NA once 15 TRBJ2-1 TRBV5-5 CASSPPLALGNEQFF TGTGCCAGCAGCCCGCCCCTGGCGCTCGGGAATGAGCAGTTCTTC
TRBD1 NA 14 TRBJ1-2 TRBV5-4 CASSSGTGGYGYTF TGTGCCAGCAGCTCTGGGACAGGGGGGTATGGCTACACCTTC
NA NA 12 TRBJ2-3 TRBV7-6 CASSLDTDTQYF TGTGCCAGCAGCTTGGACACAGATACGCAGTATTTT